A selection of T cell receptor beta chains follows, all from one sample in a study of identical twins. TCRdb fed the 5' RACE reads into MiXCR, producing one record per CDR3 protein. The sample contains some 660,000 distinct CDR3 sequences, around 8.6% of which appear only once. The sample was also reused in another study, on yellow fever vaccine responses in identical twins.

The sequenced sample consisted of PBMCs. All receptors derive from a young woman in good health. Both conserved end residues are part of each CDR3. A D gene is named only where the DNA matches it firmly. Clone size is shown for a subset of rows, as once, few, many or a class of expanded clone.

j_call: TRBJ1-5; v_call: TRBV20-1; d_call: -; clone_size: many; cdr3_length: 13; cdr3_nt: TGCAGTGCTATCCCTGGGGGGAATCAGCCCCAGCATTTT; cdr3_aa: CSAIPGGNQPQHF
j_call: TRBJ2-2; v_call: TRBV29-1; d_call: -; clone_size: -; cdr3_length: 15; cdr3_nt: TGCAGCGTAAAAACCGACAGGTGGGGCACCGGGGAGCTGTTTTTT; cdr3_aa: CSVKTDRWGTGELFF
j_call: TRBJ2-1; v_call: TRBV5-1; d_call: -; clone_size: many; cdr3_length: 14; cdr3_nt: TGCGCCAGCAGCTCGACCAACAGGTTTTCTGAGCAGTTCTTC; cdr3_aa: CASSSTNRFSEQFF
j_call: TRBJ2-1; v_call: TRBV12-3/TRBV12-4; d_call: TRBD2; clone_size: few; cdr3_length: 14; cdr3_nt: TGTGCCAGCCTTCCGGGGGGACCCTACAATGAGCAGTTCTTC; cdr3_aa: CASLPGGPYNEQFF
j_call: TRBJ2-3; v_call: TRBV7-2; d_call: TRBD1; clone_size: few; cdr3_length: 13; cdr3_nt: TGTGCCAGCAGCTTTGACAGGGCAGATACGCAGTATTTT; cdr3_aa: CASSFDRADTQYF
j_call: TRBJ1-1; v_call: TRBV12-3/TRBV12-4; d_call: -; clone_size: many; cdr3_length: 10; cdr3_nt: TGTGCCAGCAGCCCCCTCGAAGCTTTCTTT; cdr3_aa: CASSPLEAFF
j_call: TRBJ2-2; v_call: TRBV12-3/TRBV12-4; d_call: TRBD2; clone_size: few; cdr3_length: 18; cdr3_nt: TGTGCCAGCAGTTTGACGATAGCGGGAGCTCCGAACACCGGGGAGCTGTTTTTT; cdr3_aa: CASSLTIAGAPNTGELFF
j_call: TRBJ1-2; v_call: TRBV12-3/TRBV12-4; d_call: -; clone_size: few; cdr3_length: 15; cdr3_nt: TGTGCCAGCAGTTTGGGCCCCCCGAGGGTACGCGGCTACACCTTC; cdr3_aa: CASSLGPPRVRGYTF
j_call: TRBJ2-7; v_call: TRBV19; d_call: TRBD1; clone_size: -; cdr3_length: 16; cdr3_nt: TGTGCCAGTAGTATATCGCCGGGACAGGGGGCCCACGAGCAGTACTTC; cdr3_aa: CASSISPGQGAHEQYF
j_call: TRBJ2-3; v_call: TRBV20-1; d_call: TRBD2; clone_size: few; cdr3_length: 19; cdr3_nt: TGCAGTGCTAGCCCTCTAGCGGGAGACCCGCTAACTAGCACAGATACGCAGTATTTT; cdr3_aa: CSASPLAGDPLTSTDTQYF
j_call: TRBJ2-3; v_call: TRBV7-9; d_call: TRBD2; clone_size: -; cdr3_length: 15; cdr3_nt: TGTGCCAGCAGCGAGCGGGTGACTAGCACAGATACGAAGTATTTT; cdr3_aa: CASSERVTSTDTKYF
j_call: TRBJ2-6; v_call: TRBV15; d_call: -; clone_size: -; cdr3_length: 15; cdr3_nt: TGTGCCACCAGCAGTAGGGGGGTTGGGGCCAACGTCCTGACTTTC; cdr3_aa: CATSSRGVGANVLTF
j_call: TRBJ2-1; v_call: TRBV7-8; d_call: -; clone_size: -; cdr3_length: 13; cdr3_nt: TGTGCCAGCAGCTGGAGAGTTAGGGATGAGCAGTTCTTC; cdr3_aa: CASSWRVRDEQFF
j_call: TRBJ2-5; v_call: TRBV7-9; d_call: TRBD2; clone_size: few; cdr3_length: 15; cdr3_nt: TGTGCCAGCAGCTATCAAGCGGGAGGGCTGGAGACCCAGTACTTC; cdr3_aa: CASSYQAGGLETQYF
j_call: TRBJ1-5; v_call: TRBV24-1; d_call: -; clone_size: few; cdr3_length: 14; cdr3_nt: TGTGCCACCAGTGCGACAGGCACCAATCAGCCCCAGCATTTT; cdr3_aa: CATSATGTNQPQHF
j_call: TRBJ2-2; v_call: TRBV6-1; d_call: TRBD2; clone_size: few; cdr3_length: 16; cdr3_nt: TGTGCCAGCAGACGGGGGGGCAAGATAATCACCGGGGAGCTGTTTTTT; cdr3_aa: CASRRGGKIITGELFF
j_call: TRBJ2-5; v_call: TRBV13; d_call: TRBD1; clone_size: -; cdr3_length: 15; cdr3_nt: TGTGCCAGCAGCCCAAGGGGACAGGGGGAAGAGACCCAGTACTTC; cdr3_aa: CASSPRGQGEETQYF
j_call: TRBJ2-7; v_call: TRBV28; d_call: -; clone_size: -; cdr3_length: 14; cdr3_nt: TGTGCCATCGCCGGGCCCACAGCCTCCTACGAGCAGTACTTC; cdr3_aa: CAIAGPTASYEQYF
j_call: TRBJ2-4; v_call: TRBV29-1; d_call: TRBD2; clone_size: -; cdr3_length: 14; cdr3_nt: TGCAGCGTGCGAGCTAGCGGGACGACAAACATTCAGTACTTC; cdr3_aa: CSVRASGTTNIQYF
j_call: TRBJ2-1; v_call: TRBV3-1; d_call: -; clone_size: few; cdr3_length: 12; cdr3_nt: TGTGCCAGCAGCCAAGTTCAGTATGAGCAGTTCTTC; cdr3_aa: CASSQVQYEQFF
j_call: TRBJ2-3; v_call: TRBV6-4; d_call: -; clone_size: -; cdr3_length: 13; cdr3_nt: TGTGCCAGCAGTCCTGGGCCCACAGATACGCAGTATTTT; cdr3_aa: CASSPGPTDTQYF
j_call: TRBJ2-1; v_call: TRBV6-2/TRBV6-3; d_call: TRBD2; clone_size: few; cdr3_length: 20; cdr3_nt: TGTGCCAGCAGTAACAGGGTAGGAACTAGCGGGACACGAGGAAGCAATGAGCAGTTCTTC; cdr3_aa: CASSNRVGTSGTRGSNEQFF
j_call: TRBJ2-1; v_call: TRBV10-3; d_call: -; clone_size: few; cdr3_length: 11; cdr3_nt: TGTGCCATCCGACTTGACAATGAGCAGTTCTTC; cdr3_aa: CAIRLDNEQFF
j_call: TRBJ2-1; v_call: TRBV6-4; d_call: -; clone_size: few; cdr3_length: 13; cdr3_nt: TGTGCCAGCAGTGATGGGCCATCGGGTGAGCAGTTCTTC; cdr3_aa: CASSDGPSGEQFF
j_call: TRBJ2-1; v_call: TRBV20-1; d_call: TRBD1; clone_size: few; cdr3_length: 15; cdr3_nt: TGCAGTGCTAGATCGATCACAGGGGGCTCGGATGAGCAGTTCTTC; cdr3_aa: CSARSITGGSDEQFF
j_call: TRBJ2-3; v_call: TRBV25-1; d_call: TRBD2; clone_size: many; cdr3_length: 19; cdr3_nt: TGTGCCAGCAGTGAATATACGAGAGCGGGGGGCATGAACACAGATACGCAGTATTTT; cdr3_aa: CASSEYTRAGGMNTDTQYF
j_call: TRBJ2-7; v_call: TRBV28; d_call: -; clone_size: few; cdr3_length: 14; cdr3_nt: TGTGCCAGCAGTTTGTTCAGGAAGGGAGAAAAGCAGTACTTC; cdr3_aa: CASSLFRKGEKQYF
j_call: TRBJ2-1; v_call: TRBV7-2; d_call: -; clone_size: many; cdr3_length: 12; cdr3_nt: TGTGCCAGCACCGGGGGTCGGAATGAGCAGTTCTTC; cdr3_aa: CASTGGRNEQFF
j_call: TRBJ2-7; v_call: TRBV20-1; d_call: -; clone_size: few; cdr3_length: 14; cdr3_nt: TGCAGTGCAGGTAGTAGGACGGCCCGCTCCGAGCAGTACTTC; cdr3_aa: CSAGSRTARSEQYF
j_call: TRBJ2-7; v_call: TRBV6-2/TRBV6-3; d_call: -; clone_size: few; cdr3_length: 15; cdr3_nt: TGTGCCAGCAGTTACGACGCGGGCCCCTCCTACGAGCACTACTTC; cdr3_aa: CASSYDAGPSYEHYF
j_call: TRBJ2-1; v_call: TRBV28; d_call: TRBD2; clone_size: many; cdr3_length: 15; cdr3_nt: TGTGCCAGCAGCTCCCCCGGGACTAGCGGGAGGGGAGAGTTTTTC; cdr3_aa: CASSSPGTSGRGEFF
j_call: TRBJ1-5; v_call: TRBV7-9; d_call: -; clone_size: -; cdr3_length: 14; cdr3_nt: TGTGCCAGCAGCTTAGAGGGCCAGGGTCAGCCCCAGCATTTT; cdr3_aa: CASSLEGQGQPQHF
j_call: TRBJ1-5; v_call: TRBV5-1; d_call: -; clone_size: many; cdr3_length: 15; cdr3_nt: TGCGCCAGCAGCTTGGATTACGGGCGCAATCAGCCCCAGCATTTT; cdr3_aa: CASSLDYGRNQPQHF
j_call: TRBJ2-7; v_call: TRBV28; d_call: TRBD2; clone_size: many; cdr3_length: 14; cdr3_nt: TGTGCCAGCAGAACTAGCGGGGGGGCCTACGAGCAGTACTTC; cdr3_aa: CASRTSGGAYEQYF
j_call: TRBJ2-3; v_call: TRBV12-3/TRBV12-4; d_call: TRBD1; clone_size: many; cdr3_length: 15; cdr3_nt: TGTGCCAGCAGTTCTGGGACAGGCCTATCAGATACGCAGTATTTT; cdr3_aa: CASSSGTGLSDTQYF
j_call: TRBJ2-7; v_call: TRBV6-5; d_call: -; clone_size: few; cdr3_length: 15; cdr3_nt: TGTGCCAGCAGTTACTACCGGGACGTCTCCTACGAGCAGTACTTC; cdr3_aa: CASSYYRDVSYEQYF
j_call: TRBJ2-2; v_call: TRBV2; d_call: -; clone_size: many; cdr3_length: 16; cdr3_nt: TGTGCCAGCAGTGAACGGGGCGGCACTAACACCGGGGAGCTGTTTTTT; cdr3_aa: CASSERGGTNTGELFF
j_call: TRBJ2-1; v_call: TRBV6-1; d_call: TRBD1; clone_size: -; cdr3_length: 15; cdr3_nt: TGTGCCAGCAGGGGGGGACAGGGTTCCTACAATGAGCAGTTCTTC; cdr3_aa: CASRGGQGSYNEQFF
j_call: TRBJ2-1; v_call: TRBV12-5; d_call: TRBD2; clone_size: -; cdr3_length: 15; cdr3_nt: TGTGCTAGTGCCCTTAGCGGGGGGCTCCTCAATGAGCAGTTCTTC; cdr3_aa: CASALSGGLLNEQFF
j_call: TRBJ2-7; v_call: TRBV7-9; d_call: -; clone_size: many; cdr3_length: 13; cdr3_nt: TGTGCCAGCAGCCCGACGGATACCTACGAGCAGTACTTC; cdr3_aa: CASSPTDTYEQYF
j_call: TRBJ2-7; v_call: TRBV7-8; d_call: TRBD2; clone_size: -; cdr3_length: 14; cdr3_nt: TGTGCCAGCAGCTTAACTAGCGCCCACTACGAGCAGTACTTC; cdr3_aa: CASSLTSAHYEQYF
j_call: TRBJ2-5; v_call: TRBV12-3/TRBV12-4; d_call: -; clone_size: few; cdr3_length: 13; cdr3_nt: TGTGCCAGCAGTTGGGTGGACGAGGAGACCCAGTACTTC; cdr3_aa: CASSWVDEETQYF
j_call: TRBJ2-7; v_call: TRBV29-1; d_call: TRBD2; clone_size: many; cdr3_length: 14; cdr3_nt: TGCAGCGTTGAAGGGACTAGCGGGAACTACGAGCAGTACTTC; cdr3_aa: CSVEGTSGNYEQYF
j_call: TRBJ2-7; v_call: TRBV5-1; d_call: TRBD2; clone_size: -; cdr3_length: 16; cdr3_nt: TGCGCCAGCAAGGCGGGAGGGTCCGCGGGCGGCTACGAGCAATACTTC; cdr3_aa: CASKAGGSAGGYEQYF
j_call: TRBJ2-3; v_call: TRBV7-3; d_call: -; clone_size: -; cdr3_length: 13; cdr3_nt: TGTGCCAGCAGGGATGAAGGCACAGATACGCAGTATTTT; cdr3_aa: CASRDEGTDTQYF
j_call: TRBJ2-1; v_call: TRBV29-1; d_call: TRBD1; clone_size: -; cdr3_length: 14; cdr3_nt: TGCAGCGTTGAGGGACAGGGGGACGACAATGAGCAGTTCTTC; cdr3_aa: CSVEGQGDDNEQFF
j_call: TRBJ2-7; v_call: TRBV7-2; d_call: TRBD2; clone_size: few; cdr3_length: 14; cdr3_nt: TGTGCCAGCAGCTCGAGACTAGCTTACGACGAGCAGTACTTC; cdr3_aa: CASSSRLAYDEQYF
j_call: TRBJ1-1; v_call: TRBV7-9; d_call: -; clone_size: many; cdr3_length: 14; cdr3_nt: TGTGCCAGCAGAATCGGGACGGTGAACACTGAAGCTTTCTTT; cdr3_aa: CASRIGTVNTEAFF
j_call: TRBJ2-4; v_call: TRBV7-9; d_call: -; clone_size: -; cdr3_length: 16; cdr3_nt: TGTGCCAGCAGCTTAGGGGCAGGGACGGACAAAAACATTCAGTACTTC; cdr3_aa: CASSLGAGTDKNIQYF
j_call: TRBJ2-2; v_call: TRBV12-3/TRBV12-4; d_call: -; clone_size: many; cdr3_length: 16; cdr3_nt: TGTGCCAGCAGTCGAAGAACCGGGACGAACACCGGGGAGCTGTTTTTT; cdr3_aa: CASSRRTGTNTGELFF
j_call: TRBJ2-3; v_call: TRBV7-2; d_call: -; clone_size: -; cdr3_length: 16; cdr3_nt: TGTGCCAGCAGTTCTTGGCTCTCGGGGAGAGGAGATACGCAGTATTTT; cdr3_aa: CASSSWLSGRGDTQYF